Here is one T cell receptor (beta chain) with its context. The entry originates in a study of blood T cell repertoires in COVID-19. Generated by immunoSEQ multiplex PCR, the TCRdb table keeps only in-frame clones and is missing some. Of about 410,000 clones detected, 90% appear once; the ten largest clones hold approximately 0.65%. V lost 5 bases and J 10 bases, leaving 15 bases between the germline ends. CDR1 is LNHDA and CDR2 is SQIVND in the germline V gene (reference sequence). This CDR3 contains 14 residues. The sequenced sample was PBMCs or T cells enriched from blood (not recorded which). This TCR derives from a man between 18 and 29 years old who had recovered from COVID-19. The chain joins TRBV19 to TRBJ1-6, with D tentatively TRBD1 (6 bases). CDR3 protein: CASSPGQRSSPLHF. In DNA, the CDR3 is TGTGCCAGTAGTCCCGGACAGAGATCCTCACCCCTCCACTTT.